One TCR beta chain is described in this entry. This specimen comes from a study of CD8 T cells in Susac syndrome. The germline V gene has CDR1 DFQATT and CDR2 SNEGSKA (reference sequence). V was clipped by 6 bases and J by 5 bases, with 17 bases between them. CDR3 length: 14 amino acids. An amount of RNA that ranged from roughly 0.5 to 1 ug was reverse transcribed with random hexamers. TCRdb called the immunoSEQ multiplex PCR reads again in MiXCR, with one record for every CDR3 protein. The sample shows over 300,000 distinct CDR3 sequences, about 91% of them seen only once. The TCR was taken from a human donor with multiple sclerosis. Material for sequencing was CD4+ T cells from PBMCs. The J gene is TRBJ2-1, the V gene TRBV20-1; D is uncertain. The CDR3 DNA reads as TGCAGTGCCCCTAAGGCCGGGCCGGACAATGAGCAGTTCTTC. As protein: CSAPKAGPDNEQFF.